This T cell receptor (beta chain) stems from a study of T cell repertoires in urothelial bladder cancer. Overall study: Resected lesion stages: three cT0, three cTa, three cT1, three cT2+. Study conclusions and caveats: In carcinoma specimens, a single clone made up to about 15% of infiltrating lymphocytes. Carcinoma specimens had fewer T cells than benign specimens.

With respect to this clone: The antigen is not known.

The table came from immunoSEQ multiplex PCR; TCRdb's copy has only in-frame clones and leaves some out. The sample records 6,700 or so clones, 71% being singletons. The CDR3 is made up of 10 amino acids. Trimming cost V 7 bases and J 7 bases, with 8 bases left between them. Germline assignment: CDR1 SQVTM and CDR2 ANQGSEA. This sequence joins TRBV29-1 and TRBJ2-1; no definite D call. The sequence was obtained from a human donor with urothelial carcinoma. The sequencing sample was made of tumor-infiltrating cells from bladder cancer. The CDR3 nucleotides are TGCAGCGCGGGTGAGAATGAGCAGTTCTTC. This translates into CSAGENEQFF.